A selection of T cell receptor beta chains follows, all from one sample in a study of beta chain features in type 1 diabetes. Data came from immunoSEQ multiplex PCR; TCRdb stores just in-frame clones and leaves some out. There are about 620,000 clones in the sample; 15% to 17% occur only once, and around 0.1% lies in the top ten. Sequencing was carried out using naive CD4+ T cells from blood. These receptors were collected from a young man in good health. The CDR3 runs from the conserved cysteine through the conserved F or W. Fields, in order: CDR3 protein, CDR3 DNA, V gene, D gene, J gene, clone size. A D gene is named only where the DNA matches it firmly. A row's size may be missing; if present it is once, few, many or a size class.

cdr3_aa: CASSRPGGVGQPQHF; cdr3_nt: TGCGCCAGCAGTCGACCCGGAGGGGTCGGGCAGCCCCAGCATTTT; v_call: TRBV23-1; d_call: NA; j_call: TRBJ1-5; clone_size: few
cdr3_aa: CAISDYTGEQYF; cdr3_nt: TGTGCCATCAGTGATTACACAGGGGAGCAGTACTTC; v_call: TRBV10-3; d_call: NA; j_call: TRBJ2-7; clone_size: NA
cdr3_aa: CSVEDLRDTAYYGYTF; cdr3_nt: TGCAGCGTTGAAGATCTTAGGGACACCGCCTATTATGGCTACACCTTC; v_call: TRBV29-1; d_call: NA; j_call: TRBJ1-2; clone_size: few
cdr3_aa: CASSFSSGNTIYF; cdr3_nt: TGTGCCAGCAGCTTTTCCAGTGGAAACACCATATATTTT; v_call: TRBV5-4; d_call: NA; j_call: TRBJ1-3; clone_size: NA
cdr3_aa: CASSVRDISYEQYF; cdr3_nt: TGTGCCAGCAGTGTCCGGGACATCTCCTACGAGCAGTACTTC; v_call: TRBV6-5; d_call: NA; j_call: TRBJ2-7; clone_size: few
cdr3_aa: CASSQASGASYEQYF; cdr3_nt: TGCGCCAGCAGCCAAGCTAGCGGGGCTTCCTACGAGCAGTACTTC; v_call: TRBV4-1; d_call: TRBD2; j_call: TRBJ2-7; clone_size: few
cdr3_aa: CASSVTDGLAKNIQYF; cdr3_nt: TGTGCCAGCAGCGTAACAGACGGACTAGCCAAAAACATTCAGTACTTC; v_call: TRBV9; d_call: NA; j_call: TRBJ2-4; clone_size: NA
cdr3_aa: CASSPRQGMNTEAFF; cdr3_nt: TGTGCCAGCAGCCCGCGACAGGGAATGAACACTGAAGCTTTCTTT; v_call: TRBV7-9; d_call: TRBD1; j_call: TRBJ1-1; clone_size: NA
cdr3_aa: CASSFGSRASSYEQYF; cdr3_nt: TGTGCCAGCAGCTTTGGATCCAGGGCGAGCTCCTACGAGCAGTACTTC; v_call: TRBV5-6; d_call: NA; j_call: TRBJ2-7; clone_size: NA
cdr3_aa: CASSQTGNYEQYF; cdr3_nt: TGTGCCAGCAGTCAGACAGGGAACTACGAGCAGTACTTC; v_call: TRBV2; d_call: TRBD1; j_call: TRBJ2-7; clone_size: few
cdr3_aa: CAWRGPSWAFF; cdr3_nt: TGTGCCTGGAGAGGCCCTTCCTGGGCTTTCTTT; v_call: TRBV30; d_call: NA; j_call: TRBJ1-1; clone_size: few
cdr3_aa: CASSGLTSEQYF; cdr3_nt: TGTGCCAGTTCGGGACTCACCTCCGAGCAGTACTTC; v_call: TRBV19; d_call: NA; j_call: TRBJ2-7; clone_size: NA
cdr3_aa: CASSPGLNTEAFF; cdr3_nt: TGTGCCAGCTCACCCGGACTGAACACTGAAGCTTTCTTT; v_call: TRBV18; d_call: NA; j_call: TRBJ1-1; clone_size: NA
cdr3_aa: CASSPDRLNTEAFF; cdr3_nt: TGTGCCAGCAGTCCCGACAGGCTGAACACTGAAGCTTTCTTT; v_call: TRBV6-4; d_call: NA; j_call: TRBJ1-1; clone_size: few
cdr3_aa: CATGTDVYADGYTF; cdr3_nt: TGTGCCACCGGGACAGACGTCTACGCGGATGGCTACACCTTC; v_call: TRBV9; d_call: TRBD1; j_call: TRBJ1-2; clone_size: NA
cdr3_aa: CASRRMGSSLSAEQFF; cdr3_nt: TGTGCCAGCAGGAGGATGGGGTCATCTCTGAGCGCTGAGCAGTTCTTC; v_call: TRBV27; d_call: NA; j_call: TRBJ2-1; clone_size: few
cdr3_aa: CASSATGLNQPQHF; cdr3_nt: TGTGCCAGCAGTGCAACAGGGCTTAATCAGCCCCAGCATTTT; v_call: TRBV28; d_call: NA; j_call: TRBJ1-5; clone_size: NA
cdr3_aa: CAISPRGSVQQGDTQYF; cdr3_nt: TGTGCCATCAGCCCACGGGGTAGCGTCCAACAAGGGGATACGCAGTATTTT; v_call: TRBV10-3; d_call: NA; j_call: TRBJ2-3; clone_size: few
cdr3_aa: CASSPPVGAYNEQFF; cdr3_nt: TGTGCCAGCAGTCCACCGGTAGGAGCCTACAATGAGCAGTTCTTC; v_call: TRBV28; d_call: NA; j_call: TRBJ2-1; clone_size: NA
cdr3_aa: CASSLTRTRSYEQYF; cdr3_nt: TGTGCCAGCAGCCTGACCCGGACGAGGAGCTACGAGCAGTACTTC; v_call: TRBV7-2; d_call: NA; j_call: TRBJ2-7; clone_size: few
cdr3_aa: CASTHRTSGGDEQFF; cdr3_nt: TGTGCCAGTACCCATAGGACTAGCGGAGGGGATGAGCAGTTCTTC; v_call: TRBV5-6; d_call: TRBD2; j_call: TRBJ2-1; clone_size: NA
cdr3_aa: CASSQGQGGYEQYF; cdr3_nt: TGTGCCAGCAGCCAAGGACAGGGTGGTTACGAGCAGTACTTC; v_call: TRBV7-2; d_call: TRBD1; j_call: TRBJ2-7; clone_size: NA
cdr3_aa: CAISESTRQGADGYTF; cdr3_nt: TGTGCCATCAGTGAGTCCACTCGCCAGGGAGCTGATGGCTACACCTTC; v_call: TRBV10-3; d_call: NA; j_call: TRBJ1-2; clone_size: NA
cdr3_aa: CASSEDTFSYEQYF; cdr3_nt: TGTGCCAGCAGTGAGGACACTTTCTCCTACGAGCAGTACTTC; v_call: TRBV6-1; d_call: NA; j_call: TRBJ2-7; clone_size: few
cdr3_aa: CASSLAGTERHEQYF; cdr3_nt: TGTGCCAGCAGCTTAGCGGGGACAGAGCGGCACGAGCAGTACTTC; v_call: TRBV7-2; d_call: TRBD1; j_call: TRBJ2-7; clone_size: NA
cdr3_aa: CASSLQRQQRYGYTF; cdr3_nt: TGTGCCAGCAGTTTACAGCGACAGCAACGCTATGGCTACACCTTC; v_call: TRBV28; d_call: NA; j_call: TRBJ1-2; clone_size: NA
cdr3_aa: CASSLDGGSEQYF; cdr3_nt: TGTGCCAGCAGTTTGGACGGAGGGTCCGAGCAGTACTTC; v_call: TRBV28; d_call: NA; j_call: TRBJ2-7; clone_size: once
cdr3_aa: CASSVPGGYGYTF; cdr3_nt: TGTGCCAGCAGCGTACCAGGGGGGTATGGCTACACCTTC; v_call: TRBV9; d_call: TRBD1; j_call: TRBJ1-2; clone_size: few
cdr3_aa: CASSSPKGTQYF; cdr3_nt: TGTGCCAGCAGCTCCCCTAAGGGGACCCAGTACTTC; v_call: TRBV7-3; d_call: NA; j_call: TRBJ2-5; clone_size: few
cdr3_aa: CASSVRDRVYGYTF; cdr3_nt: TGTGCCAGCAGTGTCAGGGACAGGGTCTATGGCTACACCTTC; v_call: TRBV2; d_call: TRBD1; j_call: TRBJ1-2; clone_size: NA
cdr3_aa: CASSLWDSTSF; cdr3_nt: TGTGCCAGCAGCTTGTGGGACAGTACCTCGTTT; v_call: TRBV7-3; d_call: TRBD1; j_call: TRBJ2-3; clone_size: NA
cdr3_aa: CASSLAAGATNYGYTF; cdr3_nt: TGTGCCAGCAGCTTAGCCGCAGGAGCCACTAACTATGGCTACACCTTC; v_call: TRBV7-2; d_call: NA; j_call: TRBJ1-2; clone_size: NA
cdr3_aa: CASSWQGLRIEKLFF; cdr3_nt: TGTGCCAGCAGTTGGCAGGGCCTTAGGATTGAAAAACTGTTTTTT; v_call: TRBV28; d_call: NA; j_call: TRBJ1-4; clone_size: NA
cdr3_aa: CASSSPGLIYNEQFF; cdr3_nt: TGTGCCAGCAGTTCCCCGGGACTAATCTACAATGAGCAGTTCTTC; v_call: TRBV6-5; d_call: TRBD2; j_call: TRBJ2-1; clone_size: NA
cdr3_aa: CASSNWDRGLQETQYF; cdr3_nt: TGTGCCAGCAGCAATTGGGACAGGGGGCTCCAAGAGACCCAGTACTTC; v_call: TRBV7-2; d_call: TRBD1; j_call: TRBJ2-5; clone_size: few
cdr3_aa: CASSLAGSASGNTIYF; cdr3_nt: TGCGCCAGCAGCTTGGCTGGCAGCGCCTCTGGAAACACCATATATTTT; v_call: TRBV5-1; d_call: NA; j_call: TRBJ1-3; clone_size: few
cdr3_aa: CASSRTGSNTGELFF; cdr3_nt: TGTGCCAGCAGCCGGACAGGTTCGAACACCGGGGAGCTGTTTTTT; v_call: TRBV25-1; d_call: TRBD1; j_call: TRBJ2-2; clone_size: few
cdr3_aa: CASSPPAGLAGGEQFF; cdr3_nt: TGTGCCAGCTCACCTCCCGCGGGACTAGCGGGGGGTGAGCAGTTCTTC; v_call: TRBV18; d_call: TRBD2; j_call: TRBJ2-1; clone_size: few
cdr3_aa: CASSSPTGTGITEAFF; cdr3_nt: TGTGCCAGCAGCTCGCCCACCGGGACAGGGATCACTGAAGCTTTCTTT; v_call: TRBV5-4; d_call: TRBD1; j_call: TRBJ1-1; clone_size: few
cdr3_aa: CASSFGQGGTEAFF; cdr3_nt: TGCGCCAGCAGCTTTGGACAGGGAGGCACTGAAGCTTTCTTT; v_call: TRBV5-1; d_call: TRBD1; j_call: TRBJ1-1; clone_size: few